The clone carrying this T cell receptor beta chain appeared many times. This sample is part of a study of identical twins. Template switching added a universal primer site, and cDNA bore unique molecular identifiers. TCRdb passed the 5' RACE reads through MiXCR, listing each CDR3 protein once. The sample contains a few hundred thousand distinct CDR3 sequences, over 8.5% of which appear only once. Donors were all healthy Caucasians. CDR3 length: 14 residues. CDR1 is LGHDT and CDR2 is YNNKEL in the germline V gene (reference sequence). V shed 6 bases and J shed 1 base, with 7 bases lying between them. These data were likewise used in another study, on yellow fever vaccine responses in identical twins.

This clonotype originated in a woman between 18 and 29 years old in good health. This sequence joins TRBV3-1 and TRBJ2-6, with D possibly being TRBD2 (6 bases). The sequenced material came from PBMCs. The CDR3 sequence: CASRGTSGANVLTF. The CDR3 coding sequence is TGTGCCAGCAGAGGGACTTCTGGGGCCAACGTCCTGACTTTC. The full variable domain, with the rest looked up from reference TRBV3-1 and TRBJ2-6, is DTAVSQTPKYLVTQMGNDKSIKCEQNLGHDTMYWYKQDSKKFLKIMFSYNNKELIINETVPNRFSPKSPDKAHLNLHINSLELGDSAVYFCASRGTSGANVLTFGAGSRLTVL.